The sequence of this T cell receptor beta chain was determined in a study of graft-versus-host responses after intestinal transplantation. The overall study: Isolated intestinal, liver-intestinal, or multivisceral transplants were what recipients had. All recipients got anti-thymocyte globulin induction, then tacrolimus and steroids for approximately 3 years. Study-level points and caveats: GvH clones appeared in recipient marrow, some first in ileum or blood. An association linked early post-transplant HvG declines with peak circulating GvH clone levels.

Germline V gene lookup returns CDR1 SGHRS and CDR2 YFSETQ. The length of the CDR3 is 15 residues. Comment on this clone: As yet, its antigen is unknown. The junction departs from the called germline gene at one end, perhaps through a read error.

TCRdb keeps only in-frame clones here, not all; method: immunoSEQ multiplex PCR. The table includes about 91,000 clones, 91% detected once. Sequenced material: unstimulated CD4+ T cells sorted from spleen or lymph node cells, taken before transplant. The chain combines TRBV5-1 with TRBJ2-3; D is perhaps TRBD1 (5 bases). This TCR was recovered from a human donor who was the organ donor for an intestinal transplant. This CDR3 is CASSLEGAPTETQYF. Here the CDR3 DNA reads TGCGCCAGCAGCTTGGAAGGGGCTCCCACAGAGACGCAGTATTTT.